The 32 T cell receptor beta chains presented below share a single source sample, sequenced in a study of shared clonotypes between healthy human individuals. Sequenced by immunoSEQ multiplex PCR; TCRdb stores in-frame clones only, minus some. The table records around 430,000 clones, about 76% of them present only once. Specimen: PBMCs. These receptors all stem from a woman aged 40 to 55 in good health. Some clones in this sample may be carry-over from other donors' samples.

The CDR3 bases are TGTGCCTGGAGTCCCCTGAACACTGAAGCTTTCTTT. Its protein is CAWSPLNTEAFF. This chain uses TRBV30 with TRBJ1-1, with unresolved D. The CDR3 totals 12 residues. Germline V gene lookup returns CDR1 GTSNPN and CDR2 SVGIG (reference sequence). V dropped 2 bases and J dropped 0 bases, with 4 bases sitting between them.

A note on this clone: Other nucleotide sequences from this sample produce the same CDR3. The chain employs TRBV5-1 and TRBJ2-5, with D uncertain. V lost 2 bases and J lost 2, with 10 bases in between. This CDR3 comprises 14 residues. CDR1 is SGHRS and CDR2 is YFSETQ in the germline V gene. The CDR3 DNA follows: TGCGCCAGCAGCTTCTCGGGCGGTCAAGAGACCCAGTACTTC. This codes for CASSFSGGQETQYF.

This clone appeared a few times. This chain joins TRBV7-2 and TRBJ2-7, with D maybe TRBD2 (7 bases). The CDR3 sequence is 15 residues long. Germline-derived CDR1 and CDR2 are SGHTA and FQGNSA. V lost 5 bases and J 6 bases, leaving 20 bases between the germline ends. For the CDR3, the DNA is TGTGCCAGCAGCCAAGGGGAGGGGGAATACGCCGAGCAGTACTTC. It yields the protein CASSQGEGEYAEQYF. Together with reference TRBV7-2 and TRBJ2-7, the CDR3 gives the full variable domain: GAGVSQSPSNKVTEKGKDVELRCDPISGHTALYWYRQSLGQGLEFLIYFQGNSAPDKSGLPSDRFSAERTGGSVSTLTIQRTQQEDSAVYLCASSQGEGEYAEQYFGPGTRLTVT.

The genes are TRBV4-1 and TRBJ2-3; D ambiguous. The CDR3 has 16 amino acids. Germline values: CDR1 MGHRA, CDR2 YSYEKL. Trimming removed 2 bases at V and 0 bases at J, with 12 bases between. The CDR3 reads CASSQYQETSTDTQYF. The DNA of the CDR3 is TGCGCCAGCAGCCAATATCAGGAAACTAGCACAGATACGCAGTATTTT.

Regarding this clone: In the same sample, other DNA sequences code for this CDR3. This chain links TRBV20-1 with TRBJ1-1, with D unclear. This CDR3 contains 11 residues. Deletions cut 6 bases from V and 0 bases from J, with 5 bases between. Germline CDR1 and CDR2: DFQATT and SNEGSKA (reference sequence). DNA for the CDR3: TGCAGTGCAAGTATGAACACTGAAGCTTTCTTT. Translation gives CSASMNTEAFF.

The rearrangement joins TRBV2 to TRBJ2-2; D remains unclear. Germline CDR1 SNHLY, CDR2 FYNNEI. Between the trimmed V and J ends, which lost 4 bases and 3 bases, there was a span of 12 bases. The length of the CDR3 is 15 residues. The CDR3 DNA reads TGTGCCAGCAGTGCTATGGGGTCCGACACCGGGGAGCTGTTTTTT. This translates into CASSAMGSDTGELFF.

The rearrangement links TRBV7-9 to TRBJ2-7, with 8 bases fitting TRBD1. After removal of 3 bases from V and 2 bases from J, the junction contained 3 bases not matched to a gene. Germline-derived CDR1 and CDR2 are SEHNR and FQNEAQ (reference sequence). The CDR3 contains 14 residues. The DNA for the CDR3 is TGTGCCAGCAGCTTTTACAGGGGGACCTACGAGCAGTACTTC. It codes for CASSFYRGTYEQYF.

The V gene is TRBV18, the J gene TRBJ1-1; 8 bases align to TRBD1. This CDR3 is 15 amino acids long. The germline gives CDR1 KGHSH, CDR2 LQKENI. The trim removed 2 bases at V and 4 bases at J, leaving 6 bases unmatched. CDR3 in DNA: TGTGCCAGCTCACCAGGGGACAGGACCTTCACTGAAGCTTTCTTT. Amino acid sequence: CASSPGDRTFTEAFF.

For this clone: Other DNA sequences in this sample translate to the same CDR3. The chain carries TRBV9 and TRBJ2-2; D uncertain. Germline-derived CDR1 and CDR2 are SGDLS and YYNGEE. V was trimmed by 0 bases and J by 7 bases, leaving 4 bases between them. The CDR3 extends over 12 amino acids. CDR3 residues: CASSVVGGELFF. The CDR3 DNA follows: TGTGCCAGCAGCGTAGTGGGCGGGGAGCTGTTTTTT.

The CDR3 reads CASSPTKGVRYEQFF. As DNA, the CDR3 is TGTGCCAGCAGCCCAACCAAGGGAGTGCGGTATGAGCAGTTCTTC. The V call is TRBV7-3, the J call TRBJ2-1; TRBD2 is a possible D gene (5 bases). The CDR3 consists of 15 residues. Trimming took off 5 bases at V and 8 bases at J, with 19 bases between the two ends. Germline loops: CDR1 SGHTA, CDR2 FQGTGA.

The V call is TRBV27, the J call TRBJ1-1; TRBD1 matches 7 bases. Looked up from germline, CDR1 is MNHEY and CDR2 is SMNVEV (reference sequence). The CDR3 runs to 15 residues. After removal of 6 bases from V and 0 bases from J, the junction contained 7 bases not matched to a gene. DNA for the CDR3: TGTGCCAGCAGATCTATCCAGGGGGTGAACACTGAAGCTTTCTTT. Its translation: CASRSIQGVNTEAFF.

This clone was observed a handful of times. The V and J genes are TRBV10-3 and TRBJ2-5, with 10 bases that match TRBD2. The CDR3 is 13 amino acids. The ends lost 6 bases at V and 5 bases at J; junction bases unmatched: 3. CDR1 ENHRY and CDR2 SYGVKD come from the germline V gene. CDR3 DNA sequence: TGTGCCATCAGGAGCGGGAGGGGCGAGACCCAGTACTTC. The encoded protein is CAIRSGRGETQYF.

J is TRBJ1-2 and V is TRBV5-1; a possible D gene is TRBD1 (6 bases). Per the germline V gene, CDR1 is SGHRS and CDR2 is YFSETQ. V lost 1 base and J 0 bases, leaving 10 bases between the germline ends. CDR3 length equals 15 residues. The CDR3 sequence is CASSLNTGPNYGYTF. For the CDR3, the DNA is TGCGCCAGCAGCTTGAACACAGGGCCTAACTATGGCTACACCTTC.

The rearrangement uses TRBV5-1 and TRBJ2-3; D perhaps matches TRBD2 (5 bases). In germline, CDR1 is SGHRS, CDR2 YFSETQ. This CDR3 has 18 amino acids. Between the trimmed V and J ends, which lost 4 bases and 1 base, there was a span of 22 bases. CDR3 bases: TGCGCCAGCAGCCCGTACCTAACAACTACCGGGGGCACAGATACGCAGTATTTT. Protein product: CASSPYLTTTGGTDTQYF.

The chain couples TRBV7-2 to TRBJ2-1; D uncertain. Trimming removed 2 bases from V and 9 bases from J, with 8 bases in between. CDR3 length: 12 amino acids. In germline, CDR1 is SGHTA, CDR2 FQGNSA. The CDR3 region has the DNA TGTGCCAGCAGCTTAAAGTTCAGTGAGCAGTTCTTC. Encoded protein: CASSLKFSEQFF.

The chain couples TRBV18 to TRBJ1-2, with a weak D call TRBD1 (5 bases). This CDR3 contains 12 residues. V was trimmed by 4 bases and J by 6 bases, leaving 9 bases between them. From germline, CDR1 is KGHSH and CDR2 LQKENI. The CDR3, as DNA: TGTGCCAGCTCACGGGACTTCCATGGCTACACCTTC. It translates to CASSRDFHGYTF.

V gene TRBV2 combines with J gene TRBJ1-3; D unclear. CDR3 length: 16 residues. Trimming shortened V by 4 bases and J by 0 bases, and 13 bases separated the two germline ends. The germline V gene has CDR1 SNHLY and CDR2 FYNNEI. The CDR3 DNA reads as TGTGCCAGCAGTGCAGGAATCGCAGTCTCTGGAAACACCATATATTTT. The encoded protein is CASSAGIAVSGNTIYF.

A word on this clone: Within the sample, other DNA sequences also encode this same CDR3. The chain is built from TRBV28 and TRBJ1-2; the match to TRBD1 covers 7 bases. Looked up from germline, CDR1 is MDHEN and CDR2 is SYDVKM. The CDR3 is 12 residues long. The J segment lost 8 bases and the V segment lost 6 bases, leaving 6 bases of the junction unmatched. The CDR3 reads CASSSTGVGYTF. CDR3 sequence (DNA): TGTGCCAGCAGCAGTACAGGGGTCGGCTACACCTTC.

J is TRBJ1-4 and V is TRBV9; 9 bases align to TRBD1. CDR3 length equals 15 residues. Germline V gene data show CDR1 as SGDLS and CDR2 as YYNGEE. Trimming took 2 bases from V and 8 from J; bases not matched to a gene: 7. CDR3 DNA sequence: TGTGCCAGCAGCGTTGGGGGACAGGGAGCCGAAAAACTGTTTTTT. Its translation is CASSVGGQGAEKLFF.

This chain links TRBV27 with TRBJ1-2, with D possibly matching TRBD1 (5 bases). CDR1 is MNHEY and CDR2 is SMNVEV in the germline V gene (reference sequence). Trimming pared 3 bases from V and 7 bases from J, leaving 12 bases between. The CDR3 loop spans 13 amino acids. CDR3 amino acids: CASSFRGRGGYTF. DNA for the CDR3: TGTGCCAGCAGTTTCCGGGGGAGGGGTGGCTACACCTTC.

The rearrangement joins TRBV28 to TRBJ1-4; TRBD1 matches at 12 bases. The germline V gene encodes CDR1 MDHEN and CDR2 SYDVKM. J gave up 0 bases and V 3 bases, and 2 bases lay outside the gene matches. The CDR3 length is 17 residues. The CDR3 reads CASSLGQGASTNEKLFF. For the CDR3, the DNA is TGTGCCAGCAGTTTGGGACAGGGGGCCTCAACTAATGAAAAACTGTTTTTT.

This rearrangement joins TRBV5-1 to TRBJ2-1, with D tentatively TRBD2 (6 bases). Trimming took off 4 bases at V and 8 bases at J, with 31 bases between the two ends. CDR3 length equals 19 residues. Germline CDR1 and CDR2: SGHRS and YFSETQ. The CDR3 sequence is CASSPPGGAGPPILDEQFF. The DNA of the CDR3 is TGCGCCAGCAGCCCACCTGGAGGGGCAGGCCCACCGATCCTCGATGAGCAGTTCTTC.

This chain joins TRBV6-1 and TRBJ2-7; 14 nucleotides align to TRBD2. The junction had 3 bases not matched to a gene; V was cut back by 6 bases and J by 2 bases. This CDR3 has 15 amino acids. Germline CDR1 MNHNS, CDR2 SASEGT. The CDR3 loop reads CASSRGLAGAYEQYF. The CDR3 DNA sequence: TGTGCCAGCAGCAGGGGACTAGCGGGAGCCTACGAGCAGTACTTC.

The chain is built from TRBV9 and TRBJ1-3; D ambiguous. V was trimmed by 0 bases and J by 0 bases, leaving 4 bases between them. Germline V gives CDR1 SGDLS, CDR2 YYNGEE. The CDR3 extends over 14 amino acids. The CDR3 DNA follows: TGTGCCAGCAGCGTAGGTAACTCTGGAAACACCATATATTTT. It encodes CASSVGNSGNTIYF.

The chain recombines TRBV27 with TRBJ1-1; no firm D call. Trimming removed 4 bases from V and 6 bases from J, with 15 bases in between. This CDR3 has 14 amino acids. Germline V gene data show CDR1 as MNHEY and CDR2 as SMNVEV (reference sequence). Here the CDR3 DNA reads TGTGCCAGCAGTTCCCGAGAAGGTGCCTCTGAAGCTTTCTTT. It is translated as CASSSREGASEAFF.

This clone has only one observation. The V call is TRBV28, the J call TRBJ1-5; 9 bases line up with TRBD1. With 5 bases clipped from V and 6 bases from J, the junction kept 11 bases outside the gene matches. CDR3 size: 16 residues. Looked up from germline, CDR1 is MDHEN and CDR2 is SYDVKM. The CDR3, as DNA: TGTGCCAGCAGTGAGCGGGGACAGGGCTTCGGTCAGCCCCAGCATTTT. Residues: CASSERGQGFGQPQHF.

The chain is built from TRBV4-3 and TRBJ2-5; D possibly corresponds to TRBD1 (5 bases). The last part of the DNA fits TRBJ2-7 better; the J call may be wrong. The CDR3 loop spans 14 amino acids. Germline lookup yields CDR1 LGHNA and CDR2 YSLEER. This chain's CDR3 is CASSLMTASYEQYF. The CDR3 bases are TGCGCCAGCAGCCTAATGACAGCCTCCTACGAGCAGTACTTC.

As to this clone: Within the sample, other DNA sequences also encode this same CDR3. The rearrangement links TRBV7-9 to TRBJ2-2, with a tentative D call TRBD1 (6 bases). The CDR3 totals 14 residues. V was clipped by 6 bases and J by 1 base, with 9 bases between them. From germline, CDR1 is SEHNR and CDR2 FQNEAQ (reference sequence). The CDR3 sequence is CASSPDRNTGELFF. CDR3 DNA: TGTGCCAGCAGTCCGGACAGGAACACCGGGGAGCTGTTTTTT.

As regards this clone: At one end, the junction sequence differs from germline, possibly due to a read error. The chain combines TRBV5-3 with TRBJ1-2; D gene unclear. TRBV5-3 is flagged as an ORF with uncertain function. CDR3 size: 13 residues. CDR3 sequence reads: CASSFRANYGYTF. The CDR3 bases are TGTGCCAGCAGCTTCCGGGCTAACTATGGCTACACCTTC.

The chain is built from TRBV29-1 and TRBJ1-2; TRBD1 aligns across 7 bases. The J segment lost 6 bases and the V segment lost 0 bases, leaving 4 bases of the junction unmatched. Germline CDR1 is SQVTM and CDR2 is ANQGSEA. CDR3 length equals 13 residues. CDR3 nucleotide sequence: TGCAGCGTTGAAGAGGACAGGTGGGATGGCTACACCTTC. Protein product: CSVEEDRWDGYTF.

The J gene is TRBJ2-1, the V gene TRBV7-2, with D tentatively TRBD2 (5 bases). The CDR3 sequence is 13 residues long. Per the germline V gene, CDR1 is SGHTA and CDR2 is FQGNSA. V lost 3 bases to trimming and J lost 6 bases, with 9 bases between them. In DNA form, the CDR3 reads TGTGCCAGCAGCTTGGAACGGGGCAATGAGCAGTTCTTC. It codes for CASSLERGNEQFF.

This clone appeared a few times. This rearrangement joins TRBV15 to TRBJ1-5, with D uncertain. V lost 4 bases to trimming and J lost 0 bases, with 13 bases between them. The CDR3 spans 16 residues. Germline V CDR1 and CDR2: LNHNV, YYDKDF (reference sequence). DNA of the CDR3: TGTGCCACCAGCATAAGTGCGACCGTTAGCAATCAGCCCCAGCATTTT. Its protein product is CATSISATVSNQPQHF.